The next 30 T cell receptor beta chains were all read from a single sample in a study of HIV-infected children after antiretroviral therapy interruption. Treatment noted: PENTA 11 planned treatment interruption arm or continuous ART arm. Unique molecular identifiers were included in an RNA-based 3' RACE TCR library. TCRdb fed the 3' RACE reads into MiXCR, producing one record per CDR3 protein. The sample lists around 15,000 distinct CDR3 sequences, about 3.7% occurring once. The sequences come from CD45RA+ CD4+ T cells from PBMCs, collected from a donor given antiretroviral therapy, either interrupted or continuous. The subset is: naive CD4+ CD45RA+ CD45RO- T cells. The receptor set was obtained from a child under 18 with HIV.

In its sample, this clonotype was seen many times. The rearrangement uses TRBV20-1 and TRBJ2-3; D possibly corresponds to TRBD1 (5 bases). Germline lookup yields CDR1 DFQATT and CDR2 SNEGSKA (reference sequence). Trimming removed 0 bases at V and 1 base at J, with 8 bases between. The CDR3 spans 14 residues. CDR3 amino acids: CSAREGPGTDTQYF. For the CDR3, the DNA is TGCAGTGCTAGAGAGGGGCCTGGCACAGATACGCAGTATTTT.

This clonotype is termed medium-sized. This chain connects TRBV29-1 to TRBJ1-2, with D uncertain. This CDR3 region has 11 residues. Germline CDR1 is SQVTM and CDR2 is ANQGSEA. Trimming pared 6 bases from V and 8 bases from J, leaving 13 bases between. The CDR3 nucleotides read TGCAGCGTCGAGGCCAGGAAGGGCTACACCTTC. Translation: CSVEARKGYTF.

This clonotype has at least ten counts. The genes are TRBV12-5 and TRBJ1-2, with D possibly matching TRBD1 (5 bases). The germline gives CDR1 LGHNT, CDR2 FRNRAP. CDR3 length: 15 amino acids. The CDR3: CASSPPGRNPYGYTF. For the CDR3, the DNA is TGTGCCAGCAGTCCGCCGGGACGCAATCCCTATGGCTACACCTTC.

The sample holds many counts of this clonotype. The rearrangement uses TRBV6-2 or TRBV6-3 and TRBJ2-3; D is ambiguous. The V gene lost 4 bases and the J gene lost 12 bases, with 20 bases spanning the gap. The germline V gene has CDR1 MNHEY and CDR2 SVGEGT. This CDR3 has 14 amino acids. CDR3 amino acids: CASSLERPDIPQYF. As DNA, the CDR3 is TGTGCCAGCAGTTTGGAAAGACCCGATATTCCTCAGTATTTT.

This clonotype was seen ten or more times. J is TRBJ1-6 and V is TRBV11-3; D is unresolved. Trimming pared 3 bases from V and 10 bases from J, leaving 13 bases between. Germline assignment: CDR1 SGHNT and CDR2 YENEEA. The CDR3 has 14 amino acids. The chain's CDR3 is CASSFTMTDSPLHF. CDR3 DNA: TGTGCCAGCAGCTTCACAATGACCGACTCACCCCTCCACTTT.

This clonotype was detected many times. CDR3 sequence reads: CASSLDRTEKNTEAFF. The CDR3 DNA follows: TGTGCCAGCAGCTTAGATCGGACAGAAAAGAACACTGAAGCTTTCTTT. The chain combines TRBV7-9 with TRBJ1-1, with D possibly matching TRBD1 (6 bases). The V and J ends lost 1 base and 1 base respectively, with 13 bases between them. The germline V gene has CDR1 SEHNR and CDR2 FQNEAQ (reference sequence). This CDR3 is 16 amino acids long.

This clonotype was seen at least ten times. This rearrangement joins TRBV24-1 to TRBJ2-1; maybe TRBD1 (6 bases). Germline V gives CDR1 KGHDR, CDR2 SFDVKD. Trimming cost V 3 bases and J 10 bases, with 15 bases left between them. The CDR3 covers 14 residues. CDR3 amino acids: CATSDLDRLREQFF. The CDR3 coding sequence is TGTGCCACCAGTGATCTAGACAGGCTACGGGAGCAGTTCTTC.

Judged by abundance, this clonotype is medium-sized. The rearrangement joins TRBV13 to TRBJ2-1; 7 nucleotides match TRBD1. There are 14 residues in the CDR3. The germline CDR1 and CDR2 sequences are PRHDT and FYEKMQ (reference sequence). The junction had 3 bases not matched to a gene; V was cut back by 2 bases and J by 5 bases. Here the CDR3 DNA reads TGTGCCAGCAGCTTAATCACAGGGGACAATGAGCAGTTCTTC. Its protein is CASSLITGDNEQFF.

This clonotype was seen ten or more times. The J gene is TRBJ2-1, the V gene TRBV30; 8 positions match TRBD1. J lost 9 bases, V lost 8 bases, and 9 bases had no gene match. Germline CDR1 GTSNPN, CDR2 SVGIG (reference sequence). This CDR3 has 12 residues. The CDR3 DNA follows: TGTGCCGTCCGGGACAGGTATGCTGAGCAGTTCTTC. Translation: CAVRDRYAEQFF.

This clonotype showed up many times. The genes are TRBV20-1 and TRBJ1-3; D not resolved. The CDR3 runs 13 residues. Trimming removed 0 bases at V and 2 bases at J, with 5 bases between. CDR1 and CDR2 from the germline V gene are DFQATT and SNEGSKA (reference sequence). The CDR3 sequence: CSARDLAGNTIYF. The CDR3 DNA sequence: TGCAGTGCTAGAGATCTCGCTGGAAACACCATATATTTT.

This clonotype was counted ten times or more. The rearrangement links TRBV5-1 to TRBJ2-3; D perhaps matches TRBD2 (6 bases). The CDR3 consists of 13 residues. The germline V gene encodes CDR1 SGHRS and CDR2 YFSETQ. The V end was cut by 3 bases, the J end by 2 bases, with 7 bases between. The CDR3 DNA sequence: TGCGCCAGCAGCTCGGGGGACACAGATACGCAGTATTTT. This codes for CASSSGDTDTQYF.

This clonotype was found a few times. This chain joins TRBV12-5 and TRBJ2-3; tentative D call: TRBD1 (5 bases). The CDR3 is made up of 13 amino acids. In germline, CDR1 is LGHNT, CDR2 FRNRAP. The V end was cut by 8 bases, the J end by 0 bases, with 9 bases between. CDR3 bases: TGTGCTAGTAGGGGCACTAGCACAGATACGCAGTATTTT. Translating gives CASRGTSTDTQYF.

Relative to its sample, this clonotype is medium-sized (0.01 to 0.1%). Here the CDR3 DNA reads TGTGCCAGCAGCTCCAGGAATCAGCCCCAGCATTTT. Translated, it gives CASSSRNQPQHF. V and J are TRBV7-9 and TRBJ1-5, with D hard to call. This CDR3 is 12 amino acids long. Germline-derived CDR1 and CDR2 are SEHNR and FQNEAQ (reference sequence). Between the trimmed V and J ends, which lost 4 bases and 4 bases, there was a span of 5 bases.

This clonotype was seen ten or more times. In DNA, the CDR3 is TGTGCCAGCAGTGAGGGAGGGGAAGGGCTGCCCCAGCATTTT. Its translation: CASSEGGEGLPQHF. V and J are TRBV2 and TRBJ1-5, with a weak D call TRBD1 (5 bases). The V end was cut by 3 bases, the J end by 9 bases, with 15 bases between. CDR1 is SNHLY and CDR2 is FYNNEI in the germline V gene. The CDR3 extends over 14 amino acids.

This clonotype has ten or more counts. This sequence joins TRBV19 and TRBJ2-3; no reliable D call. This CDR3 comprises 14 residues. The V and J ends lost 5 bases and 0 bases respectively, with 9 bases between them. Germline V lookup: CDR1 LNHDA, CDR2 SQIVND (reference sequence). CDR3 protein: CASSLLISTDTQYF. The CDR3 DNA is TGTGCCAGTAGTCTCCTTATAAGCACAGATACGCAGTATTTT.

This clonotype was counted ten times or more. Here the CDR3 DNA reads TGTGCCAGCAGCAGAACTAGCGGGAGGGCCCGGACCGGGGAGCTGTTTTTT. Amino acid sequence: CASSRTSGRARTGELFF. V is TRBV7-7 and J is TRBJ2-2; 13 bases match TRBD2. V was pared by 5 bases and J by 5 bases, with 8 bases of the junction left unmatched. Germline V CDR1 and CDR2: SSHAT, FNYEAQ (reference sequence). The CDR3 is 17 amino acids.

This clonotype showed up many times. This chain's CDR3 is CASSSYSGANVLTF. CDR3 DNA: TGTGCCAGCAGTTCGTACTCTGGGGCCAACGTCCTGACTTTC. The chain couples TRBV27 to TRBJ2-6, with unresolved D. This CDR3 spans 14 amino acids. Germline assignment: CDR1 MNHEY and CDR2 SMNVEV (reference sequence). V gave up 4 bases and J gave up 0 bases, with 4 bases separating them.

By proportion, this clonotype is medium-sized. The chain carries TRBV28 and TRBJ1-2; D call uncertain. Germline V CDR1 and CDR2: MDHEN, SYDVKM. V was trimmed by 4 bases and J by 7 bases, leaving 10 bases between them. CDR3 length equals 12 residues. The CDR3 DNA sequence: TGTGCCAGCAGTTCCCGGGCAGGTGGCTACACCTTC. Its translation is CASSSRAGGYTF.

By frequency in the sample, this clonotype is large (0.1 to 1%). This chain connects TRBV7-3 to TRBJ2-7, with TRBD1 matching 7 bases. The CDR3 consists of 15 residues. Trimming removed 0 bases from V and 2 bases from J; junction bases left unmatched: 4. Germline V gives CDR1 SGHTA, CDR2 FQGTGA. The CDR3 sequence: CASSLTGGSAYEQYF. DNA for the CDR3: TGTGCCAGCAGCTTAACAGGGGGCTCAGCCTACGAGCAGTACTTC.

This clonotype was picked up a small number of times. One junction end disagrees with the germline gene, perhaps due to a read error. CDR3 sequence: CASSPRRPNSPLHF. The CDR3 bases are TGTGCCAGCAGTCCCCGACGGCCTAATTCGCCCCTCCACTTT. V is TRBV25-1 and J is TRBJ1-6, with D unclear. The germline V gene encodes CDR1 MGHDK and CDR2 SYGVNS. The CDR3 totals 14 residues.

This clonotype was found many times. CDR3 DNA: TGTGCCAGCAGTCCTCGGACAGGAGAAACAACTAATGAAAAACTGTTTTTT. Its protein is CASSPRTGETTNEKLFF. The chain has TRBV12-3 or TRBV12-4 and TRBJ1-4, with 7 bases that match TRBD1. V lost 5 bases and J lost 0; bases outside the gene matches: 9. The CDR3 spans 17 residues.

In this sample, this clonotype turned up many times. V usage is TRBV12-3 or TRBV12-4 and J usage is TRBJ1-2; TRBD1 matches at 7 bases. This CDR3 region has 16 residues. V lost 6 bases and J lost 4; bases outside the gene matches: 14. This chain's CDR3 is CASSPTGAAGVYGYTF. DNA for the CDR3: TGTGCCAGCAGCCCCACAGGGGCAGCAGGGGTCTATGGCTACACCTTC.

This clonotype is judged medium-sized. The rearrangement joins TRBV28 to TRBJ1-5; D ambiguous. The germline V and J ends were trimmed by 4 bases and 11 bases, with 15 bases remaining between them. Germline values: CDR1 MDHEN, CDR2 SYDVKM. This CDR3 has 13 residues. The CDR3 DNA sequence: TGTGCCAGCAGTTCGGGTCGTGATCAATCCCAGCATTTT. Translation: CASSSGRDQSQHF.

The chain carries TRBV30 and TRBJ1-6, with 7 bases lining up with TRBD1. This CDR3 is built from 14 residues. Trimming at V came to 4 bases and at J to 6 bases, leaving 6 bases not matched to a gene. Germline lookup yields CDR1 GTSNPN and CDR2 SVGIG (reference sequence). CDR3 region: CAWTRDRLNSPLHF. In nucleotides, the CDR3 is TGTGCCTGGACTCGGGACAGACTTAATTCACCCCTCCACTTT.

This clonotype came up many times. The V gene is TRBV7-8, the J gene TRBJ1-2; D is unclear. V was pared by 2 bases and J by 2 bases, with 3 bases between. The CDR3 has 12 residues. Germline assignment: CDR1 SGHVS and CDR2 FQNEAQ. CDR3 amino acids: CASSLNNYGYTF. In DNA, the CDR3 is TGTGCCAGCAGCTTAAACAACTATGGCTACACCTTC. Full variable domain (missing parts from reference TRBV7-8 and TRBJ1-2): GAGVSQSPRYKVAKRGQDVALRCDPISGHVSLFWYQQALGQGPEFLTYFQNEAQLDKSGLPSDRFFAERPEGSVSTLKIQRTQQEDSAVYLCASSLNNYGYTFGSGTRLTVV.

This clonotype is labeled as medium-sized. J is TRBJ1-5 and V is TRBV23-1; D not certain. TRBV23-1 is marked as an open reading frame, function uncertain. Trimming shortened V by 0 bases and J by 7 bases, and 16 bases separated the two germline ends. This CDR3 contains 16 residues. The CDR3 DNA follows: TGCGCCAGCAGTCAATCGTCTGAAGGGAAGGGACAGCCCCAGCATTTT. Translation: CASSQSSEGKGQPQHF.

This clonotype was picked up many times. The chain recombines TRBV19 with TRBJ1-1; possibly TRBD1 for D (5 bases). With 2 bases removed from V and 4 bases from J, the gap between germline ends came to 11 bases. Germline assignment: CDR1 LNHDA and CDR2 SQIVND (reference sequence). The CDR3 length is 14 residues. As DNA, the CDR3 is TGTGCCAGTAGTATATGGGGGTGGAGCACTGAAGCTTTCTTT. This codes for CASSIWGWSTEAFF. Drawing the rest from reference TRBV19 and TRBJ1-1, the complete variable domain is DGGITQSPKYLFRKEGQNVTLSCEQNLNHDAMYWYRQDPGQGLRLIYYSQIVNDFQKGDIAEGYSVSREKKESFPLTVTSAQKNPTAFYLCASSIWGWSTEAFFGQGTRLTVV.

This clonotype was found many times. An end of the junction does not agree with germline; a read error may underlie this. V is TRBV28 and J is TRBJ2-5, with 9 nucleotides matching TRBD1. The CDR3 extends over 13 amino acids. Per the germline V gene, CDR1 is MDHEN and CDR2 is SYDVKM. The CDR3 DNA is TGTGCTACCCCGGGACAGGGCCAAGACACCCAGTACTTT. Translated: CATPGQGQDTQYF.

This clonotype is medium-sized. This chain uses TRBV18 with TRBJ1-1; 9 positions match TRBD1. Trimming removed 3 bases from V and 0 bases from J; junction bases left unmatched: 5. Per the germline V gene, CDR1 is KGHSH and CDR2 is LQKENI. This CDR3 is 16 amino acids long. As DNA, the CDR3 is TGTGCCAGCTCACCTCCGGACAGGGGAGTGAACACTGAAGCTTTCTTT. Translation: CASSPPDRGVNTEAFF.

The sample holds many counts of this clonotype. The chain has TRBV20-1 and TRBJ2-4; possibly TRBD2 for D (6 bases). This CDR3 contains 15 residues. The ends were cut back, 0 bases at V and 3 bases at J, with 12 bases in the middle. Germline V gene sequence: CDR1 DFQATT, CDR2 SNEGSKA (reference sequence). CDR3 sequence: CSAREGGYSKNIQYF. CDR3 bases: TGCAGTGCTAGAGAAGGAGGGTACAGCAAAAACATTCAGTACTTC.